Each of the 21 T cell receptor beta chains below was sequenced from the same sample in a study of blood T cell repertoires in COVID-19. Method: immunoSEQ multiplex PCR; TCRdb's copy keeps in-frame clones and lacks some. The sample shows about 140,000 clones, roughly 79% of them seen only once. The sequenced sample consisted of PBMCs or T cells enriched from blood (not recorded which). The receptor source for this set is a woman between 50 and 59 years old who had recovered from COVID-19.

The chain has TRBV29-1 and TRBJ1-2, with 8 nucleotides matching TRBD1. The CDR3 is made up of 15 amino acids. Germline CDR1 and CDR2: SQVTM and ANQGSEA. V lost 5 bases to trimming and J lost 6 bases; unmatched junction nucleotides: 14. The CDR3 DNA sequence: TGCAGCGTTTCTAAACAGGGGGAGGGGAGCGATGGCTACACCTTC. Its protein is CSVSKQGEGSDGYTF.

The rearrangement joins TRBV5-1 to TRBJ1-4, with TRBD1 matching over 7 bases. J gave up 5 bases and V 1 base, and 5 bases lay outside the gene matches. CDR3 length equals 15 residues. Germline-derived CDR1 and CDR2 are SGHRS and YFSETQ. The CDR3 DNA follows: TGCGCCAGCAGCTTGAGACAGGGAGAAAATGAAAAACTGTTTTTT. Its protein is CASSLRQGENEKLFF.

This chain joins TRBV10-2 and TRBJ1-1, with a possible D match to TRBD1 (6 bases). Looked up from germline, CDR1 is WSHSY and CDR2 is SAAADI. V was cut by 9 bases and J by 1 base, with 18 bases left in between. The CDR3 runs to 15 residues. CDR3 in DNA: TGCGCCAGTGGGGCAGGTAGGGGGAAGAACACTGAAGCTTTCTTT. Translating it yields CASGAGRGKNTEAFF.

The rearrangement joins TRBV2 to TRBJ2-7; D uncertain. The germline CDR1 and CDR2 sequences are SNHLY and FYNNEI. The ends were cut back, 4 bases at V and 3 bases at J, with 10 bases in the middle. The CDR3 spans 13 residues. CDR3 sequence: CASSGRLGYEQYF. The CDR3 DNA is TGTGCCAGCAGTGGGAGACTCGGCTACGAGCAGTACTTC.

The V and J genes are TRBV11-3 and TRBJ2-3; TRBD2 agrees at 15 bases. V trimming: 3 bases; J trimming: 6 bases; junction bases outside the gene matches: 7. Germline V gene sequence: CDR1 SGHNT, CDR2 YENEEA. This CDR3 contains 17 residues. In DNA, the CDR3 is TGTGCCAGCAGCTTGGAAGGACTAGCGGGGGGGCCGGATACGCAGTATTTT. This translates into CASSLEGLAGGPDTQYF.

The V and J genes are TRBV25-1 and TRBJ1-5; D might be TRBD1 (5 bases). Per germline, CDR1 MGHDK and CDR2 SYGVNS. The CDR3 is made up of 14 amino acids. Trimming cost V 6 bases and J 0 bases, with 9 bases left between them. The CDR3 loop reads CASSDSNSNQPQHF. CDR3 in DNA: TGTGCCAGCAGCGACAGCAATAGCAATCAGCCCCAGCATTTT. Together with reference TRBV25-1 and TRBJ1-5, the CDR3 gives the full variable domain: EADIYQTPRYLVIGTGKKITLECSQTMGHDKMYWYQQDPGMELHLIHYSYGVNSTEKGDLSSESTVSRIRTEHFPLTLESARPSHTSQYLCASSDSNSNQPQHFGDGTRLSIL.

This chain connects TRBV9 to TRBJ2-3, with 12 bases aligning to TRBD2. This CDR3 comprises 15 residues. CDR1 is SGDLS, CDR2 YYNGEE, per germline. The V gene end was trimmed by 4 bases and the J gene end by 3 bases; junction bases not matched to a gene: 3. The DNA of the CDR3 is TGTGCCAGCAGCCCCGGGACTAGCGGGACAGATACGCAGTATTTT. Protein product: CASSPGTSGTDTQYF.

The V call is TRBV11-2, the J call TRBJ1-1; D is uncertain. CDR1 is SGHAT, CDR2 FQNNGV, per germline. CDR3 size: 16 residues. Trimming took 2 bases from V and 0 from J, leaving 13 bases between them. CDR3 in amino acids: CASSLSSGQLNTEAFF. The DNA for the CDR3 is TGTGCCAGCAGCTTATCCTCGGGTCAGTTGAACACTGAAGCTTTCTTT.

The rearrangement joins TRBV4-2 to TRBJ2-1, with 10 positions matching TRBD2. Germline CDR1 LGHNA, CDR2 YNFKEQ. CDR3 length equals 15 residues. The V gene end was trimmed by 3 bases and the J gene end by 8 bases; junction bases not matched to a gene: 7. The CDR3 DNA reads as TGTGCCAGCAGCCATACAGCGGGAGGGCATGATGAGCAGTTCTTC. It translates to CASSHTAGGHDEQFF.

The sample holds a few counts of this clone. This chain links TRBV28 with TRBJ2-1, with 12 nucleotides matching TRBD2. This CDR3 is built from 17 residues. Unmatched junction bases numbered 4, after V lost 4 bases and J lost 0 bases. Germline-derived CDR1 and CDR2 are MDHEN and SYDVKM. Here the CDR3 DNA reads TGTGCCAGCAGTTCCGGACTAGCGGGAAGCTCCTACAATGAGCAGTTCTTC. This gives the protein CASSSGLAGSSYNEQFF.

This rearrangement joins TRBV2 to TRBJ2-1; the match to TRBD1 covers 8 bases. From germline, CDR1 is SNHLY and CDR2 FYNNEI. This CDR3 is 15 amino acids long. Germline trimming cut 2 bases from V and 9 bases from J; bases unmatched to any gene: 9. CDR3 in amino acids: CASSEQGARVVEQFF. The DNA of the CDR3 is TGTGCCAGCAGTGAACAGGGGGCTAGGGTAGTTGAGCAGTTCTTC.

V usage is TRBV6-2 or TRBV6-3 and J usage is TRBJ2-7, with D maybe TRBD1 (6 bases). The germline V gene has CDR1 MNHEY and CDR2 SVGEGT. Trimming took off 2 bases at V and 2 bases at J, with 16 bases between the two ends. This CDR3 contains 16 residues. The CDR3 region has the DNA TGTGCCAGCAGTTACGTTCCAGGGACACGAACCTACGAGCAGTACTTC. Translation: CASSYVPGTRTYEQYF.

J is TRBJ2-5 and V is TRBV9; D perhaps matches TRBD2 (5 bases). Per germline, CDR1 SGDLS and CDR2 YYNGEE. Trimming took off 0 bases at V and 2 bases at J, with 14 bases between the two ends. The CDR3 runs to 16 residues. CDR3 region: CASSVGVTGSQETQYF. The CDR3 region has the DNA TGTGCCAGCAGCGTAGGGGTAACGGGGTCACAAGAGACCCAGTACTTC.

The V and J genes are TRBV11-3 and TRBJ2-3; possibly TRBD2 for D (5 bases). The CDR3 loop spans 15 amino acids. Trimming cost V 4 bases and J 2 bases, with 13 bases left between them. Germline loops: CDR1 SGHNT, CDR2 YENEEA. This CDR3 reads CASSSDGRITDTQYF. The DNA of the CDR3 is TGTGCCAGCAGCTCCGATGGGAGAATCACAGATACGCAGTATTTT.

The chain has TRBV11-2 and TRBJ2-3, with D hard to call. The V gene lost 1 base and the J gene lost 1 base, with 15 bases spanning the gap. This CDR3 contains 17 residues. CDR1 and CDR2 (germline): SGHAT, FQNNGV. Written as DNA, the CDR3 is TGTGCCAGCAGCTTAGTATTCTCCGCAGGTCGCACAGATACGCAGTATTTT. Its protein is CASSLVFSAGRTDTQYF.

The CDR3 DNA is TGTGCCAGCAGCGTAGATCCTAGCGGGGGGGCCTGGGAGACCCAGTACTTC. This encodes CASSVDPSGGAWETQYF. The V and J genes are TRBV9 and TRBJ2-5, with 12 bases identical to TRBD2. Germline-derived CDR1 and CDR2 are SGDLS and YYNGEE. V gave up 0 bases and J gave up 5 bases; unmatched junction bases: 8. The CDR3 loop spans 17 amino acids.

This chain links TRBV7-8 with TRBJ1-4; a possible D gene is TRBD1 (5 bases). CDR3 size: 16 residues. Trimming removed 1 base at V and 3 bases at J, with 12 bases between. Germline V gene lookup returns CDR1 SGHVS and CDR2 FQNEAQ. The CDR3 region has the DNA TGTGCCAGCAGCTTAGGACTCGGACAAGCTAATGAAAAACTGTTTTTT. Translated: CASSLGLGQANEKLFF.

V and J are TRBV28 and TRBJ1-2, with 7 bases that match TRBD1. From germline, CDR1 is MDHEN and CDR2 SYDVKM. V was clipped by 6 bases and J by 4 bases; unmatched bases: 11. This CDR3 is 15 amino acids long. CDR3 region: CASSSPDRVFYGYTF. In nucleotides, the CDR3 is TGTGCCAGCAGCTCCCCCGACAGGGTTTTCTATGGCTACACCTTC.

The chain is built from TRBV28 and TRBJ2-5; 14 positions agree with TRBD2. The CDR3 is 16 amino acids. V lost 5 bases to trimming and J lost 6 bases; unmatched junction nucleotides: 8. Germline V lookup: CDR1 MDHEN, CDR2 SYDVKM. The CDR3 coding sequence is TGTGCCAGCAGTCGACTAGCGGGAGGGCCCCCAAAGACCCAGTACTTC. Amino acids: CASSRLAGGPPKTQYF. The full variable domain, rest sourced from reference TRBV28 and TRBJ2-5, is DVKVTQSSRYLVKRTGEKVFLECVQDMDHENMFWYRQDPGLGLRLIYFSYDVKMKEKGDIPEGYSVSREKKERFSLILESASTNQTSMYLCASSRLAGGPPKTQYFGPGTRLLVL.

The chain employs TRBV5-1 and TRBJ2-5, with a possible D match to TRBD1 (6 bases). The CDR3 runs to 15 residues. The germline CDR1 and CDR2 sequences are SGHRS and YFSETQ. V was cut by 0 bases and J by 4 bases, with 13 bases left in between. CDR3 sequence: CASSLGGAGVETQYF. CDR3 DNA sequence: TGCGCCAGCAGCTTGGGAGGGGCAGGGGTAGAGACCCAGTACTTC.

The V gene is TRBV6-5, the J gene TRBJ1-2; D gene unclear. The V gene lost 8 bases and the J gene lost 4 bases, with 20 bases spanning the gap. The CDR3 sequence is 15 residues long. CDR1 is MNHEY, CDR2 SVGAGI, per germline. The CDR3 sequence: CASLMEPARSYGYTF. The CDR3 nucleotides are TGTGCCAGCTTGATGGAGCCCGCTCGTAGCTATGGCTACACCTTC.